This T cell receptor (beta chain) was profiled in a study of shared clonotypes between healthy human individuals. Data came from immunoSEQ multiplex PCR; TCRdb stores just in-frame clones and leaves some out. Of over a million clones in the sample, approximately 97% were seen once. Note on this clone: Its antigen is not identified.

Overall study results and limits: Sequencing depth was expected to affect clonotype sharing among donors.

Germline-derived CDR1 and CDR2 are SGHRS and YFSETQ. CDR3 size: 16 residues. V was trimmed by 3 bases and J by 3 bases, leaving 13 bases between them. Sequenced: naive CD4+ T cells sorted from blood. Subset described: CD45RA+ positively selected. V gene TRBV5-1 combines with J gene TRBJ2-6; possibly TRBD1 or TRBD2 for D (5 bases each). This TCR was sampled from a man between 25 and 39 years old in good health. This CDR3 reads CASSSSRDDGANVLTF. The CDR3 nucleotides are TGCGCCAGCAGCTCCTCTAGGGACGATGGGGCCAACGTCCTGACTTTC.